This TCR beta chain was identified during a study of molecular identifiers for immune sequencing clone quantification. Germline CDR1 reads ENHRY; CDR2 reads SYGVKD. V was cut by 0 bases and J by 4 bases, with 15 bases left in between. This CDR3 is built from 16 residues. This clonotype has a count of ten or more. What it binds is unknown. Naive CD8 T cells were sorted, and the gate applied was CD8+CD4-CCR7+CD45RA+. Findings and limits, study-wide: Clones that exceeded 20 RNA copies held over 99% of effector molecules, yet under 1% in naive cells.

Bulk TCR libraries used previously described methods and listed TCR primers. TCRdb redid the calling of the PCR reads with MiXCR, one entry per CDR3 protein. The data show hundreds of thousands of distinct CDR3 sequences, roughly 21% seen once. The chain carries TRBV10-3 and TRBJ1-1; D is unresolved. Sequences were obtained from naive CD8+ T cells from blood, with Jurkat cell RNA spiked in. Subset defined: FACS-sorted CD8+CD4-CCR7+CD45RA+ naive T cells. The receptor comes from a human donor in good health. Some libraries in this study had Jurkat cell RNA spiked in. CDR3 coding DNA: TGTGCCATCAGTGAGTCGGGAGCGACCTATGTCACTGAAGCTTTCTTT. Amino acids: CAISESGATYVTEAFF.